This T cell receptor beta chain emerged from a study of shared clonotypes between healthy human individuals. Looking at the study overall: Three plates each covered CD4 naive and memory; CD8 naive two, CD8 memory one.

The study, taken as a whole, reports: Since donors were few, the genetic and exposure-history diversity represented was limited. Inspection by rarefaction showed sorted-subset sequencing to be incomplete despite large depth.

The data were produced by immunoSEQ multiplex PCR, yet TCRdb's version contains in-frame clones alone and is incomplete. There are about 2.3 million clones in the sample; 85% to 95% occur only once, and approximately 0.4% lies in the top ten. With regard to this clone: Its specificity is not known.

Germline trimming cut 0 bases from V and 8 bases from J; bases unmatched to any gene: 9. There are 15 residues in the CDR3. Germline V CDR1 and CDR2: SGHVS, FQNEAQ. The sequence was collected from a young man in good health. Some clones in this sample may be carry-over from other donors' samples. Source material: naive CD4+ T cells from PBMCs. Sample subset: CD45RA+ positively selected. The chain uses TRBV7-8 and TRBJ1-2, with 7 positions matching TRBD1. The CDR3 protein is CASSLADRRLGGYTF. Written as DNA, the CDR3 is TGTGCCAGCAGCTTAGCGGACAGGAGGTTGGGCGGCTACACCTTC. Based on the CDR3 plus reference TRBV7-8 and TRBJ1-2, the full variable domain is GAGVSQSPRYKVAKRGQDVALRCDPISGHVSLFWYQQALGQGPEFLTYFQNEAQLDKSGLPSDRFFAERPEGSVSTLKIQRTQQEDSAVYLCASSLADRRLGGYTFGSGTRLTVV.